This T cell receptor (beta chain) is from a study of shared clonotypes between healthy human individuals. An even split of each subset's genomic DNA across several immunoSEQ plates was performed. TCRdb's copy holds only in-frame clones and misses some; the assay was immunoSEQ multiplex PCR. This table has millions of clones, more than 80% appearing once. This clone was seen only once. Its antigen is unknown. General study findings and limits: Clonotype sharing among donors was expected to depend on sequencing depth.

The germline V gene has CDR1 SGHTS and CDR2 YDEGEE. CDR3 size: 14 residues. Trimming removed 2 bases at V and 0 bases at J, with 9 bases between. The TCR comes from a man aged 18 to 29 in good health. Input material: naive CD4+ T cells sorted from blood. Subset here: CD45RA+ positively selected. The chain recombines TRBV5-8 with TRBJ2-7; unclear D gene. The CDR3 DNA is TGTGCCAGCAGCTTTCCGGTGACCTCCTACGAGCAGTACTTC. This encodes CASSFPVTSYEQYF.